This T cell receptor beta chain is from a study of T cells in Graves' hyperthyroidism and ophthalmopathy. At least ten counts were recorded for this clonotype. The antigen is not known. Study observations and caveats: Stable hyperthyroidism was separated from ophthalmopathy by a model based on 13 V-J features.

The TCR beta CDR3 regions underwent amplification using RNA transcripts as the source. During a first-round RT-PCR of the TCR CDR3, the HTBI primer set was used. TCRdb re-analysed the multiplex PCR reads in MiXCR, keeping a single row per CDR3 protein. The sample includes under 650,000 distinct CDR3 sequences, 15% to 20% seen only once; the top ten take around 3.9%. Germline CDR1 reads MNHEY; CDR2 reads SMNVEV (reference sequence). The V and J ends lost 6 bases and 3 bases, in that order; junction bases with no gene match: 4. The CDR3 is made up of 13 amino acids. Calling Graves' hyperthyroidism stable meant ophthalmopathy did not progress within 18 months. Patients aged 18 to 65 had newly diagnosed hyperthyroidism that had lasted under 2 months. PBMCs were sourced from less than 12 ml fresh peripheral blood.

The chain couples TRBV27 to TRBJ1-1; 7 nucleotides align to TRBD1. The sequenced material came from blood. This clonotype was sampled from a woman aged 25 to 45 with Graves' hyperthyroidism. CDR3 in amino acids: CASRWTGYTEAFF. The CDR3 DNA reads as TGTGCCAGCAGATGGACAGGTTACACTGAAGCTTTCTTT.